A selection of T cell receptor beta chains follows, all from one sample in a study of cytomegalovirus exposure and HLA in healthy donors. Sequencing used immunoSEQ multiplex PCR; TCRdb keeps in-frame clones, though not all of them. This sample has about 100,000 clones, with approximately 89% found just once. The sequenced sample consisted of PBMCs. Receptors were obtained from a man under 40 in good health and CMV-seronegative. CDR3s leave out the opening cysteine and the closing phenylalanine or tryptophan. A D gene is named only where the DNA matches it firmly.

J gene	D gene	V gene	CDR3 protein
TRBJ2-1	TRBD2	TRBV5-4	ASSLRREASYNEQF
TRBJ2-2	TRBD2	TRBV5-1	ASSLKPWRGLAGGQTGELF
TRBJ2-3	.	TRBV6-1	ASRAQGEDTQY
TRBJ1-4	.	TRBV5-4	ASSAGFTNEKLF
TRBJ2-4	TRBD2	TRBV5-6	ASSPLGASGSAKNIQY
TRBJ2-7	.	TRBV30	AWSVGGFSYEQY
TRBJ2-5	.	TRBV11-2	ASSFGGRETQY
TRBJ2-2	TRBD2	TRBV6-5	ASNPSGATGELF
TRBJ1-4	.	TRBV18	ASSSDSTGGEKLF
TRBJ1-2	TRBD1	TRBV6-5	ASSYSETGFYGYT
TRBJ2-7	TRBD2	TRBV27	ASSYGGGSYEQY
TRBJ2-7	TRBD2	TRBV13	ASSLAPTSGGAYEQY
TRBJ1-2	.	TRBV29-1	SVPTRANYGYT
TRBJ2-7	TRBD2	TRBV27	ASSLSRGTSSYEQY
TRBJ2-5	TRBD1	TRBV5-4	ASSRTGGEKTQY
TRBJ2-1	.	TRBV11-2	ASSFRVSRLYNEQF
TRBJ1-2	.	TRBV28	ASSYQYVGYT
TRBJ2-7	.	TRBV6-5	ASSLSGAYEQY
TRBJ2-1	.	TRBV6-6	ASSPPRSEYNEQF
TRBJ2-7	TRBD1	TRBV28	ASSLYSDRGAYEQY
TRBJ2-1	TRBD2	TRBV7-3	ASSYAGGQERQF
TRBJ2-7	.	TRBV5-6	ASGSGTYEQY
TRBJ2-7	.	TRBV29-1	SVGGPSYEQY
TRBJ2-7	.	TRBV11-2	ASSLAPGPGTYEQY
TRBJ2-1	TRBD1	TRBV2	ASTERGTGWVGEQF
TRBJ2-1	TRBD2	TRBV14	ASSPLSGSTSYNEQF
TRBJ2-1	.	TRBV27	ASSALNEENEQF
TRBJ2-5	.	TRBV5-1	ASSLGGVTSELETQY
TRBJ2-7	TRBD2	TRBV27	ASSLSRTGTSLH
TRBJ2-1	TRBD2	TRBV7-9	ASTTAGASGYNEQF
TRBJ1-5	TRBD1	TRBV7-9	ASSPGQGVFQPQH
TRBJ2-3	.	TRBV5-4	ASSLAGSGTDTQY
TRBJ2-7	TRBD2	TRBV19	ASSKGLAGASYEQY
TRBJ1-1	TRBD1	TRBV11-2	ASSTDRGAEAF
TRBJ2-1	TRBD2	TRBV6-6	ASRGSGRGEQF
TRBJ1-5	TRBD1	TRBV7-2	ASSWTGDSIQPQH
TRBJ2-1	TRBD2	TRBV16	ASSSPGTSYNEQF
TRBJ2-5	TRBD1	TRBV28	ASSSTGAETQY
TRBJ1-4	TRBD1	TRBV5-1	ASSLAPGGNEKLF
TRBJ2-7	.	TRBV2	ASSGEGKRPPRGEQY
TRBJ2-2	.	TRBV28	ASSFVNTGELF
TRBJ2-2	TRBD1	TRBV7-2	ASSPQGAQNTGELF
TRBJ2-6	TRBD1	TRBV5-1	ASSLTGASSGANVLT
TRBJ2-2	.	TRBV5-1	ASSLTRENTGELF
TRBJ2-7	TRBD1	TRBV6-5	ASSYAQGAREQY
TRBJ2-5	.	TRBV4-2	ASSPDSYQETQY
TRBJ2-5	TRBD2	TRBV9	ASSASSGGANSPRTQY
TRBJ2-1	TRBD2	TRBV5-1	ASSLGGSGDEQF
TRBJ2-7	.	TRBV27	ASSYRVGSKGQY
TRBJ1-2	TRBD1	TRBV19	ASSVGDSYGYT
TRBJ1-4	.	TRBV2	ASRIDSPNEKLF
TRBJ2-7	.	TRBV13	ASSLGGKEQY
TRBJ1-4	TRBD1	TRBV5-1	ASSGGTGEEKLF
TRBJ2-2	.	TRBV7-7	ASSPSLVIPPTGELF
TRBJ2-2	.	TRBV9	ASSDRDSVGFAGELF
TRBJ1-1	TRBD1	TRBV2	ASSAGGQVNTEAF